The source of this T cell receptor beta chain is a study of shared clonotypes between healthy human individuals. Terminally differentiated effector memory CD45RA+ cells were excluded from the naive CD8 cells, which were CD45RO-negative and positively selected for CCR7. Profiling relied on immunoSEQ multiplex PCR, and the TCRdb table lists in-frame clones only, not all of them. The table includes fewer than 1 million clones, about 96% detected once. This CDR3 spans 13 amino acids. V lost 4 bases to trimming and J lost 0 bases, with 8 bases between them. The V gene's germline CDR1 is SGHDT and CDR2 YYEEEE.

V usage is TRBV5-6 and J usage is TRBJ2-7; D remains ambiguous. The sample taken for sequencing was naive CD8+ T cells sorted from blood. The clonotype originates from a man younger than 45 in good health. CDR3 nucleotide sequence: TGTGCCAGCAGCCGAGTTGGCTCCTACGAGCAGTACTTC. Amino acids: CASSRVGSYEQYF.